This T cell receptor (beta chain) was sequenced in a study of CD8 T cells in Susac syndrome. The RNA input was roughly 0.45 to 1 ug, and it was reverse transcribed with random hexamers. TCRdb reanalysed the immunoSEQ multiplex PCR reads using MiXCR and keeps one entry per CDR3 protein. The sample shows some 170,000 distinct CDR3 sequences, approximately 94% of them seen only once. Germline V gene data show CDR1 as KGHDR and CDR2 as SFDVKD. The CDR3 extends over 15 amino acids. The V end lost 3 bases, the J end lost 0 bases, and 9 bases lay between the germline ends. This sequence was found in a human donor with multiple sclerosis. V is TRBV24-1 and J is TRBJ2-3; D is undetermined. The source material was CD4+ T cells from PBMCs. The CDR3 nucleotides read TGTGCCACCAGTGATCCTGAAGATAGCACAGATACGCAGTATTTT. It encodes CATSDPEDSTDTQYF.